The 20 T cell receptor beta chains listed next were all sequenced from one sample in a study of Ad26.COV2.S vaccination and SARS-CoV-2 variants (dated by TCRdb to 2020 to 2023). The treatment or condition tag for this specimen amounts to: some 20 received Ad26.COV2.S at low or high dose, single or two shots; 5 received placebo; per-sample allocation not given. For vaccine and placebo recipients, the sequenced repertoires came from samples collected on day 63 after the first injection. The library was made by the immunoSEQ multiplex PCR assay. Sourced from immuneACCESS, this table was stored by TCRdb with only in-frame sequences that have V and J called. A share of the clones is absent; for the studies checked, an unresolved V gene accounts for under half, and the remainder has no known explanation. The sample contains some 500,000 clones, 75% to 90% of them found a single time. The ten largest clones represent about 2.4% of the sample.

Sequenced here: peripheral blood, sampled in a trial of Ad26.COV2.S vaccine versus placebo. All receptors derive from a person between 18 and 59 years old who received the Ad26.COV2.S COVID-19 vaccine or a placebo.

The chain is built from TRBV28 and TRBJ2-3, with TRBD2 matching 9 bases. The CDR3 extends over 14 amino acids. V shed 6 bases and J 1 base; nucleotides not matched to a gene: 2. Germline values: CDR1 MDHEN, CDR2 SYDVKM. The CDR3 is CASRERGGTDTQYF. In DNA, the CDR3 is TGTGCCAGCAGGGAGCGGGGGGGCACAGATACGCAGTATTTT.

The sample holds a few counts of this clone. The V call is TRBV5-6, the J call TRBJ1-4, with D perhaps matching TRBD1 (5 bases). Germline V lookup: CDR1 SGHDT, CDR2 YYEEEE. This CDR3 is 14 amino acids long. Trimming removed 0 bases from V and 8 bases from J, with 11 bases in between. Here the CDR3 DNA reads TGTGCCAGCAGCTTGGCCAGGGTGGACGAAAAACTGTTTTTT. Translating gives CASSLARVDEKLFF.

The V call is TRBV6-6, the J call TRBJ2-6; D possibly corresponds to TRBD1 (6 bases). The CDR3 totals 16 residues. Trimming cost V 2 bases and J 0 bases, with 8 bases left between them. Germline CDR1 MNHNY, CDR2 SVGAGI (reference sequence). The CDR3 is CASSYVGGSGANVLTF. As DNA, the CDR3 is TGTGCCAGCAGTTACGTAGGGGGCTCTGGGGCCAACGTCCTGACTTTC.

The chain carries TRBV27 and TRBJ1-5, with 9 positions matching TRBD1. The V gene's germline CDR1 is MNHEY and CDR2 SMNVEV (reference sequence). Trimming removed 4 bases from V and 3 bases from J; junction bases left unmatched: 4. This CDR3 has 15 residues. The CDR3 loop reads CASSWGTGYNQPQHF. The CDR3 nucleotides are TGTGCCAGCAGTTGGGGGACAGGGTACAATCAGCCCCAGCATTTT.

This clone was picked up a small number of times. The CDR3 sequence is CASGSTSGGYEQYF. The CDR3 nucleotides read TGCGCCAGCGGGTCTACTAGCGGGGGTTACGAGCAGTACTTC. The V and J genes are TRBV5-1 and TRBJ2-7; 11 bases line up with TRBD2. The CDR3 covers 14 residues. The germline gives CDR1 SGHRS, CDR2 YFSETQ. The trim removed 7 bases at V and 4 bases at J, leaving 7 bases unmatched.

V gene TRBV7-9 combines with J gene TRBJ1-1; D is unclear. This CDR3 comprises 12 residues. Between the trimmed V and J ends, which lost 1 base and 7 bases, there was a span of 7 bases. Germline V gene lookup returns CDR1 SEHNR and CDR2 FQNEAQ (reference sequence). CDR3 sequence reads: CASSLEGLEAFF. CDR3 sequence (DNA): TGTGCCAGCAGCTTAGAGGGTCTTGAAGCTTTCTTT. The full variable domain, completed using reference TRBV7-9 and TRBJ1-1, is DTGVSQNPRHKITKRGQNVTFRCDPISEHNRLYWYRQTLGQGPEFLTYFQNEAQLEKSRLLSDRFSAERPKGSFSTLEIQRTEQGDSAMYLCASSLEGLEAFFGQGTRLTVV.

This chain joins TRBV5-8 and TRBJ1-5; no firm D call. CDR3 size: 16 residues. V was clipped by 1 base and J by 1 base, with 12 bases between them. Germline lookup yields CDR1 SGHTS and CDR2 YDEGEE. The chain's CDR3 is CASSLWGDGSNQPQHF. The DNA of the CDR3 is TGTGCCAGCAGCTTGTGGGGAGATGGGAGCAATCAGCCCCAGCATTTT. The whole variable domain, remainder taken from reference TRBV5-8 and TRBJ1-5, is EAGVTQSPTHLIKTRGQQATLRCSPISGHTSVYWYQQALGLGLQFLLWYDEGEERNRGNFPPRFSGRQFPNYSSELNVNALELEDSALYLCASSLWGDGSNQPQHFGDGTRLSIL.

This sequence joins TRBV19 and TRBJ1-6, with D perhaps TRBD1 (6 bases). This CDR3 spans 15 amino acids. The germline V gene has CDR1 LNHDA and CDR2 SQIVND (reference sequence). CDR3 DNA: TGTGCGACGGCGGGGGGCCCTGCGAGGAATTCACCCCTCCACTTT. Translation gives CATAGGPARNSPLHF.

The chain combines TRBV24-1 with TRBJ2-7; D is unclear. The CDR3 length is 20 residues. Germline CDR1 KGHDR, CDR2 SFDVKD. With 3 bases removed from V and 0 bases from J, the gap between germline ends came to 26 bases. The chain's CDR3 is CATSDELPAALTAVSYEQYV. The CDR3 coding sequence is TGTGCCACCAGTGATGAACTTCCGGCGGCCCTTACCGCCGTCTCCTACGAGCAGTACGTC.

This clone was detected only once. This sequence joins TRBV18 and TRBJ2-2; TRBD1 agrees at 9 bases. CDR3 length: 17 residues. Germline CDR1 KGHSH, CDR2 LQKENI. J lost 5 bases, V lost 2 bases, and 9 bases had no gene match. The CDR3 spells CASSPKPGTGRTGELFF. CDR3 bases: TGTGCCAGCTCACCAAAACCCGGGACAGGGAGGACCGGGGAGCTGTTTTTT. Full variable domain (outside the CDR3, taken from reference TRBV18 and TRBJ2-2): NAGVMQNPRHLVRRRGQEARLRCSPMKGHSHVYWYRQLPEEGLKFMVYLQKENIIDESGMPKERFSAEFPKEGPSILRIQQVVRGDSAAYFCASSPKPGTGRTGELFFGEGSRLTVL.

V and J are TRBV4-3 and TRBJ1-3; 10 positions agree with TRBD1. Germline CDR1 reads LGHNA; CDR2 reads YSLEER. The CDR3 length is 16 residues. V lost 4 bases and J lost 2; bases outside the gene matches: 5. The CDR3 coding sequence is TGCGCCAGCAGCCTAGGGACAGGGGAACCTGGAAACACCATATATTTT. Its translation: CASSLGTGEPGNTIYF.

V and J are TRBV11-2 and TRBJ1-6; no reliable D call. Germline V lookup: CDR1 SGHAT, CDR2 FQNNGV. The CDR3 is 18 residues long. Trimming pared 1 base from V and 4 bases from J, leaving 17 bases between. CDR3 in amino acids: CASSLGLGDAGYNSPLHF. The DNA for the CDR3 is TGTGCCAGCAGCTTAGGCCTCGGCGACGCCGGTTATAATTCACCCCTCCACTTT.

The V call is TRBV2, the J call TRBJ2-3, with unresolved D. This CDR3 spans 13 amino acids. V was cut by 8 bases and J by 6 bases, with 15 bases left in between. The germline V gene has CDR1 SNHLY and CDR2 FYNNEI. The CDR3 is CASLTLVGDTQYF. CDR3 bases: TGTGCCAGCCTGACCCTAGTAGGGGATACGCAGTATTTT.

This chain links TRBV7-9 with TRBJ2-7; D is undetermined. Germline values: CDR1 SEHNR, CDR2 FQNEAQ (reference sequence). Trimming pared 1 base from V and 2 bases from J, leaving 6 bases between. The CDR3 length is 13 residues. The CDR3 nucleotides are TGTGCCAGCAGCTTAGGAGACCCCTACGAGCAGTACTTC. As protein: CASSLGDPYEQYF.

V gene TRBV23-1 combines with J gene TRBJ1-3; 8 nucleotides line up with TRBD1. TRBV23-1 falls under the ORF class, with uncertain function. J lost 0 bases, V lost 3 bases, and 4 bases had no gene match. CDR3 length: 16 residues. CDR3 DNA sequence: TGCGCCAGCAGTCAGGGACAGGAACGCTCTGGAAACACCATATATTTT. This gives the protein CASSQGQERSGNTIYF.

This chain uses TRBV5-1 with TRBJ2-3; TRBD2 matches at 11 bases. The CDR3 covers 16 residues. The V segment lost 4 bases and the J segment 3 bases; nucleotides outside the gene matches: 7. Germline V lookup: CDR1 SGHRS, CDR2 YFSETQ. Written as DNA, the CDR3 is TGCGCCAGCAGCCTGGGACTAGCGGCGGGGACAGATACGCAGTATTTT. Its translation: CASSLGLAAGTDTQYF.

This chain connects TRBV5-1 to TRBJ2-3; D might be TRBD2 (6 bases). Germline CDR1 is SGHRS and CDR2 is YFSETQ. V lost 1 base, J lost 3 bases, and 18 bases lay in between. The length of the CDR3 is 17 residues. CDR3 residues: CASSLSPRAGRTDTQYF. The CDR3 DNA is TGCGCCAGCAGCTTGTCCCCCAGGGCGGGAAGGACAGATACGCAGTATTTT.

The chain carries TRBV7-3 and TRBJ2-2; 8 bases are a match to TRBD1. Trimming at V came to 10 bases and at J to 0 bases, leaving 4 bases not matched to a gene. The CDR3 covers 14 residues. In germline, CDR1 is SGHTA, CDR2 FQGTGA. The CDR3 nucleotides read TGTGCCACTACGACAGGGGCGAACACCGGGGAGCTGTTTTTT. Its protein is CATTTGANTGELFF.

The V and J genes are TRBV9 and TRBJ1-6; TRBD1 is a possible D gene (6 bases). V gave up 2 bases and J gave up 11 bases, with 14 bases separating them. Germline loops: CDR1 SGDLS, CDR2 YYNGEE. The CDR3 loop spans 14 amino acids. DNA for the CDR3: TGTGCCAGCAGCGTCCAAGATAGGGGGACACCCCTCCACTTT. Amino acid sequence: CASSVQDRGTPLHF.

V and J are TRBV10-3 and TRBJ2-3; 11 bases are shared with TRBD2. The V gene end was trimmed by 8 bases and the J gene end by 0 bases; junction bases not matched to a gene: 4. Germline CDR1 ENHRY, CDR2 SYGVKD. CDR3 length: 15 residues. The CDR3 is CAIGGLAASTDTQYF. In DNA form, the CDR3 reads TGTGCCATCGGGGGACTAGCGGCTAGCACAGATACGCAGTATTTT.